The 13 T cell receptor beta chains given below trace back to one sample, sequenced in a study of cytotoxic CD8 clonotypes in ibrutinib-treated CLL. The protocol was immunoSEQ multiplex PCR, while the TCRdb copy is restricted to in-frame clones and leaves out a portion. The sample has under 200,000 clones, about 80% seen once. The starting material was PBMCs, obtained after 12 months of ibrutinib treatment. The receptors were gathered from a human donor with chronic lymphocytic leukemia.

V and J are TRBV11-3 and TRBJ2-7; 11 bases fit TRBD2. Germline CDR1 and CDR2: SGHNT and YENEEA. This CDR3 comprises 17 residues. V was pared by 2 bases and J by 0 bases, with 6 bases of the junction left unmatched. CDR3 sequence reads: CASSLKPSGRYSYEQYF. CDR3 nucleotides: TGTGCCAGCAGCTTAAAACCTAGCGGGAGGTACTCCTACGAGCAGTACTTC.

J is TRBJ1-2 and V is TRBV4-3, with D possibly matching TRBD1 (6 bases). Trimming pared 1 base from V and 0 bases from J, leaving 9 bases between. Germline V CDR1 and CDR2: LGHNA, YSLEER. The CDR3 is 15 residues long. The CDR3, as DNA: TGCGCCAGCAGCCAAGCCCGGACAGCTAACTATGGCTACACCTTC. Translated: CASSQARTANYGYTF.

The chain recombines TRBV28 with TRBJ2-2, with 10 bases matching TRBD1. V shed 5 bases and J 5 bases; nucleotides not matched to a gene: 2. CDR1 and CDR2 from the germline V gene are MDHEN and SYDVKM. The CDR3 is made up of 14 amino acids. Here the CDR3 reads CASSDRGQTGELFF. The CDR3 bases are TGTGCCAGCAGTGACAGGGGGCAGACCGGGGAGCTGTTTTTT.

The gene calls are TRBV7-8 and TRBJ1-3; D is uncertain. This CDR3 comprises 18 residues. The germline V and J ends were trimmed by 5 bases and 1 base, with 21 bases remaining between them. From germline, CDR1 is SGHVS and CDR2 FQNEAQ. The CDR3 region is CASSPSGPTGRSGNTIYF. CDR3 nucleotide sequence: TGTGCCAGCAGCCCCTCCGGCCCCACCGGACGGTCTGGAAACACCATATATTTT.

This clone was observed a single time. This chain links TRBV6-1 with TRBJ2-7; 7 positions agree with TRBD1. With 9 bases clipped from V and 1 base from J, the junction kept 6 bases outside the gene matches. The CDR3 is 13 amino acids. Germline V gene data show CDR1 as MNHNS and CDR2 as SASEGT. CDR3 coding DNA: TGTGCCAGTATCTGGACAGGATCCTACGAGCAGTACTTC. It yields the protein CASIWTGSYEQYF.

The chain employs TRBV7-9 and TRBJ2-3, with D perhaps TRBD2 (5 bases). Germline lookup yields CDR1 SEHNR and CDR2 FQNEAQ (reference sequence). CDR3 length equals 15 residues. Trimming took 5 bases from V and 5 from J, leaving 17 bases between them. CDR3 nucleotide sequence: TGTGCCAGCAGCCCGACTACACTCCTGAGAGATACGCAGTATTTT. Its translation: CASSPTTLLRDTQYF.

The V call is TRBV6-5, the J call TRBJ2-4; 8 nucleotides match TRBD2. The J segment lost 0 bases and the V segment lost 6 bases, leaving 1 base of the junction unmatched. The CDR3 has 14 amino acids. CDR1 and CDR2 from the germline V gene are MNHEY and SVGAGI. The CDR3 DNA follows: TGTGCCAGCAGCCTAGCGGGAGCCAAAAACATTCAGTACTTC. Translation: CASSLAGAKNIQYF.

This chain connects TRBV4-3 to TRBJ1-1; D possibly corresponds to TRBD1 (6 bases). V was clipped by 4 bases and J by 5 bases, with 11 bases between them. Germline V gene lookup returns CDR1 LGHNA and CDR2 YSLEER. The CDR3 runs to 13 residues. In DNA form, the CDR3 reads TGCGCCAGCAGCCGACTACAGGGTACTGAAGCTTTCTTT. It yields the protein CASSRLQGTEAFF.

The chain is built from TRBV7-9 and TRBJ2-5; D may be TRBD1 or TRBD2 (5 bases each). Trimming took 2 bases from V and 3 from J, leaving 19 bases between them. CDR1 is SEHNR, CDR2 FQNEAQ, per germline (reference sequence). The CDR3 spans 17 residues. Here the CDR3 DNA reads TGTGCCAGCAGCTTATATGGGGTTTGGGGGAAGAAAGAGACCCAGTACTTC. It codes for CASSLYGVWGKKETQYF.

V usage is TRBV28 and J usage is TRBJ2-7; D unresolved. CDR1 is MDHEN and CDR2 is SYDVKM in the germline V gene. The ends were cut back, 5 bases at V and 2 bases at J, with 10 bases in the middle. The CDR3 runs to 13 residues. The CDR3 DNA follows: TGTGCCAGCAGTCCCCCCGACACCTACGAGCAGTACTTC. Translation: CASSPPDTYEQYF.

The chain combines TRBV28 with TRBJ2-7, with a weak D call TRBD1 (5 bases). CDR3 length: 16 residues. The V gene lost 4 bases and the J gene lost 2 bases, with 18 bases spanning the gap. The germline V gene has CDR1 MDHEN and CDR2 SYDVKM. The chain's CDR3 is CASSSEGQDTPYEQYF. The DNA of the CDR3 is TGTGCCAGCAGTTCCGAAGGGCAGGACACCCCCTACGAGCAGTACTTC.

The J gene is TRBJ2-5, the V gene TRBV11-2, with TRBD1 matching over 11 bases. Trimming removed 5 bases from V and 9 bases from J; junction bases left unmatched: 17. Per germline, CDR1 SGHAT and CDR2 FQNNGV. The CDR3 runs 17 residues. In nucleotides, the CDR3 is TGTGCCAGCAGCCTAACCCGGGACAGGGGGAAAGGAGGGTCCCAGTACTTC. Residues: CASSLTRDRGKGGSQYF.

The chain carries TRBV6-4 and TRBJ2-1; 10 bases map to TRBD2. The germline gives CDR1 MRHNA, CDR2 SNTAGT. Unmatched junction bases numbered 10, after V lost 8 bases and J lost 6 bases. This CDR3 contains 15 residues. CDR3 residues: CASGAAGGPGNEQFF. CDR3 DNA: TGTGCCAGCGGAGCAGCGGGAGGGCCGGGCAATGAGCAGTTCTTC.